Below are 2 T cell receptor beta chains sequenced from a single sample in a study of Ad26.COV2.S vaccination and SARS-CoV-2 variants. Using immunoSEQ multiplex PCR, the repertoire was profiled, and TCRdb retains in-frame clones only, with some absent. The sample holds under 150,000 clones; approximately 90% are singletons and the top ten take 4% to 6%. The input for sequencing was peripheral blood, taken after recovery from COVID-19. The receptors were gathered from a human donor who had recovered from COVID-19.

The rearrangement uses TRBV11-3 and TRBJ2-5; D may be TRBD1 (6 bases). Germline CDR1 SGHNT, CDR2 YENEEA. V was clipped by 3 bases and J by 5 bases, with 13 bases between them. The CDR3 loop spans 14 amino acids. The CDR3 bases are TGTGCCAGCAGCTTTACAGGGTCCGGTGAGACCCAGTACTTC. It specifies CASSFTGSGETQYF.

The rearrangement links TRBV30 to TRBJ1-1, with D perhaps matching TRBD1 (6 bases). The CDR3 extends over 13 amino acids. Germline V CDR1 and CDR2: GTSNPN, SVGIG (reference sequence). Trimming took off 8 bases at V and 5 bases at J, with 18 bases between the two ends. As DNA, the CDR3 is TGTGCCGAGCGGACAGCTGCCGGGACTGAAGCTTTCTTT. Its protein product is CAERTAAGTEAFF. The entire variable domain, with the rest obtained from reference TRBV30 and TRBJ1-1, is as follows: SQTIHQWPATLVQPVGSPLSLECTVEGTSNPNLYWYRQAAGRGLQLLFYSVGIGQISSEVPQNLSASRPQDRQFILSSKKLLLSDSGFYLCAERTAAGTEAFFGQGTRLTVV.